This T cell receptor (beta chain) emerged from a study of blood T cell repertoires in COVID-19. Per the germline V gene, CDR1 is SGDLS and CDR2 is YYNGEE. V was pared by 0 bases and J by 14 bases, with 21 bases between. The CDR3 consists of 16 residues. Profiling relied on immunoSEQ multiplex PCR, and the TCRdb table lists in-frame clones only, not all of them. The sample records roughly 180,000 clones, around 85% being singletons. The chain carries TRBV9 and TRBJ1-6, with D tentatively TRBD1 (5 bases). The sequenced sample consisted of peripheral blood. The sequence came from a man aged 65 to 85 with active or convalescent COVID-19. The CDR3 nucleotides are TGTGCCAGCAGCGTAGGGGGAGGGCAGGGTGGTTCGGCCCTCCACTTT. Its translation is CASSVGGGQGGSALHF.